This passage covers 13 T cell receptor beta chains from one sample sequenced in a study of post-analysis software for immune sequencing data. The TCR beta cDNA libraries contained unique molecular identifiers. TCRdb independently ran MiXCR on the PCR reads; one entry per CDR3 protein. Here the sample spans about 560,000 distinct CDR3 sequences, roughly two fifths being singletons. Study observations and caveats: In patients, TRBV5-6, TRBV5-1 and TRBV20-1 belonged to five or six TRBV segments found more frequently than in controls.

No cognate antigen is known for these TCRs. Sequenced input: blood. The receptors stem from a girl between 10 and 17 years old with multiple sclerosis.

This clonotype came up a few times. This rearrangement joins TRBV12-3 or TRBV12-4 to TRBJ2-7; the match to TRBD2 covers 10 bases. Losses at the gene ends were 6 bases for V and 6 bases for J; bases not matched to a gene: 2. There are 12 residues in the CDR3. This CDR3 reads CASRWTSGEQYF. CDR3 coding DNA: TGTGCCAGCAGGTGGACTAGCGGCGAGCAGTACTTC.

This clonotype occurred a few times. The chain has TRBV11-3 and TRBJ1-1; D unclear. Trimming stripped 5 bases from V and 0 bases from J, with 7 bases between. This CDR3 comprises 13 residues. Per the germline V gene, CDR1 is SGHNT and CDR2 is YENEEA. Here the CDR3 reads CASSRLMNTEAFF. The CDR3 DNA sequence: TGTGCCAGCAGCCGCCTTATGAACACTGAAGCTTTCTTT.

The chain is built from TRBV12-3 or TRBV12-4 and TRBJ2-3, with 7 bases matching TRBD1. This CDR3 has 16 amino acids. J gave up 9 bases and V 6 bases, and 18 bases lay outside the gene matches. CDR3 in amino acids: CASREKGTAGSGTQYF. The CDR3 nucleotides read TGTGCCAGCAGAGAGAAAGGGACAGCCGGTTCGGGGACGCAGTATTTT.

The J gene is TRBJ2-1, the V gene TRBV5-1; 13 bases are a match to TRBD2. CDR1 and CDR2 from the germline V gene are SGHRS and YFSETQ. CDR3 length: 16 residues. After removal of 4 bases from V and 4 bases from J, the junction contained 5 bases not matched to a gene. The CDR3 protein is CASSRTSGRAYNEQFF. The CDR3 region has the DNA TGCGCCAGCAGCCGAACTAGCGGGAGGGCTTACAATGAGCAGTTCTTC.

V gene TRBV6-1 combines with J gene TRBJ1-4; weak D call: TRBD1 (6 bases). The CDR3 loop spans 16 amino acids. Germline V gives CDR1 MNHNS, CDR2 SASEGT. Trimming pared 2 bases from V and 0 bases from J, leaving 10 bases between. As DNA, the CDR3 is TGTGCCAGCAGTGAACTACAGGGAACAACTAATGAAAAACTGTTTTTT. This sequence encodes CASSELQGTTNEKLFF.

V gene TRBV3-1 combines with J gene TRBJ2-4, with a weak D call TRBD1 (5 bases). Germline V CDR1 and CDR2: LGHDT, YNNKEL (reference sequence). This CDR3 is built from 17 residues. Trimming left V 1 base short and J 6 bases short, with 19 bases between. The CDR3 DNA reads as TGTGCCAGCAGCCAAGGACAGTTGGGGCTGAACCCAAACATTCAGTACTTC. Its protein is CASSQGQLGLNPNIQYF. Using reference TRBV3-1 and TRBJ2-4 for the parts outside the CDR3, the full variable domain is DTAVSQTPKYLVTQMGNDKSIKCEQNLGHDTMYWYKQDSKKFLKIMFSYNNKELIINETVPNRFSPKSPDKAHLNLHINSLELGDSAVYFCASSQGQLGLNPNIQYFGAGTRLSVL.

This clonotype was counted only a few times. This chain connects TRBV10-3 to TRBJ2-5, with 11 bases fitting TRBD1. Unmatched junction bases numbered 8, after V lost 4 bases and J lost 7 bases. The CDR3 has 15 amino acids. Per germline, CDR1 ENHRY and CDR2 SYGVKD. CDR3 sequence (DNA): TGTGCCATCAGTGGAGGGGACAGGGGGGCGGGGACCCAGTACTTC. Its protein product is CAISGGDRGAGTQYF.

The V call is TRBV14, the J call TRBJ2-7; 10 nucleotides line up with TRBD2. The CDR3 contains 14 residues. Germline trimming cut 1 base from V and 5 bases from J; bases unmatched to any gene: 2. Germline CDR1 is SGHDN and CDR2 is FVKESK. This chain's CDR3 is CASSQAGLANEQYF. CDR3 DNA: TGTGCCAGCAGCCAAGCGGGACTAGCGAACGAGCAGTACTTC.

This clonotype has more than one count but fewer than ten. The V call is TRBV12-3 or TRBV12-4, the J call TRBJ2-3; 7 bases agree with TRBD2. V dropped 6 bases and J dropped 3; count of bases not matched to a gene: 3. The CDR3 has 13 residues. In nucleotides, the CDR3 is TGTGCCAGCAGCCGGGGGGAGACAGATACGCAGTATTTT. This codes for CASSRGETDTQYF.

The J gene is TRBJ1-1, the V gene TRBV7-9; 10 positions match TRBD1. The CDR3 length is 14 residues. Losses at the gene ends were 8 bases for V and 4 bases for J; bases not matched to a gene: 7. In germline, CDR1 is SEHNR, CDR2 FQNEAQ (reference sequence). CDR3 sequence: CASPSGTGATEAFF. DNA for the CDR3: TGTGCCAGCCCAAGTGGGACAGGGGCCACTGAAGCTTTCTTT. Supplemented by reference TRBV7-9 and TRBJ1-1, the full variable domain reads DTGVSQNPRHKITKRGQNVTFRCDPISEHNRLYWYRQTLGQGPEFLTYFQNEAQLEKSRLLSDRFSAERPKGSFSTLEIQRTEQGDSAMYLCASPSGTGATEAFFGQGTRLTVV.

This clonotype was seen once. The V gene is TRBV25-1, the J gene TRBJ2-7; TRBD1 agrees at 7 bases. CDR3 length: 13 amino acids. CDR1 and CDR2 from the germline V gene are MGHDK and SYGVNS. J gave up 4 bases and V 7 bases, and 7 bases lay outside the gene matches. The CDR3 nucleotides read TGTGCCAGCACGACAGGGAGTTTGTACGAGCAGTACTTC. Its protein product is CASTTGSLYEQYF.

This clonotype was seen a handful of times. V and J are TRBV6-5 and TRBJ2-4; no clear D. V dropped 4 bases and J dropped 7 bases, with 14 bases sitting between them. The CDR3 contains 14 residues. Per germline, CDR1 MNHEY and CDR2 SVGAGI. In nucleotides, the CDR3 is TGTGCCAGCAGTTGGACGGCCGATCGGAACATTCAGTACTTC. Encoded protein: CASSWTADRNIQYF.

This chain uses TRBV20-1 with TRBJ2-3; 12 positions agree with TRBD2. The ends lost 6 bases at V and 2 bases at J; junction bases unmatched: 15. Per the germline V gene, CDR1 is DFQATT and CDR2 is SNEGSKA (reference sequence). CDR3 length equals 18 residues. CDR3 loop: CSAATSGGGSLLTDTQYF. CDR3 nucleotides: TGCAGTGCCGCGACTAGCGGGGGAGGCTCCCTCCTCACAGATACGCAGTATTTT.